The sequence of this T cell receptor (beta chain) was determined in a study of blood T cells in healthy people across ages. General observations from the study: Naive T cell percentage by flow cytometry tracked strongly with beta diversity.

This clonotype was observed a few times. Its antigen is unidentified. The ends were cut back, 2 bases at V and 2 bases at J, with 12 bases in the middle. This CDR3 region has 14 residues. Germline CDR1 reads SQVTM; CDR2 reads ANQGSEA. Next came a second PCR, run for about 7 to 12 cycles, which used a sample-barcoded 5' primer along with a J-beta primer mix. TCRdb reprocessed the 5' RACE reads with MiXCR, giving one entry per CDR3 protein. The sample lists some 780,000 distinct CDR3 sequences, 56% seen once, with approximately 24% in the top ten. The origin of this receptor is a man in his forties in good health. The sample was blood. This sequence joins TRBV29-1 and TRBJ2-5; no clear D. The CDR3 coding sequence is TGCAGCGTTGAAAGCGCCAGGCTGCAAGAGACCCAGTACTTC. Translation: CSVESARLQETQYF.